This entry lists 10 T cell receptor beta chains sequenced from one sample in a study of T cells in Graves' hyperthyroidism and ophthalmopathy. The TCR beta CDR3 regions underwent amplification using RNA transcripts as the source. The TCR CDR3 was amplified in a first-round RT-PCR using the HTBI primer set. Each CDR3 protein is one row after TCRdb ran MiXCR on the multiplex PCR reads. This table holds about 290,000 distinct CDR3 sequences, about 14% found once. The sample consisted of blood. These receptor sequences come from a woman in her 30s with Graves' hyperthyroidism that later progressed to Graves' ophthalmopathy.

At least ten counts were recorded for this clonotype. The chain has TRBV24-1 and TRBJ2-3; no firm D call. Trimming stripped 6 bases from V and 5 bases from J, with 5 bases between. Germline values: CDR1 KGHDR, CDR2 SFDVKD. This CDR3 region has 11 residues. The CDR3: CATSWEDTQYF. For the CDR3, the DNA is TGTGCCACCAGTTGGGAAGATACGCAGTATTTT.

This clonotype has ten or more counts. This chain links TRBV27 with TRBJ2-7; no firm D call. The V gene's germline CDR1 is MNHEY and CDR2 SMNVEV (reference sequence). The CDR3 totals 14 residues. Trimming stripped 0 bases from V and 0 bases from J, with 6 bases between. The CDR3 DNA reads TGTGCCAGCAGTTTATCCCCGGGCTCCTACGAGCAGTACTTC. It translates to CASSLSPGSYEQYF.

This clonotype was detected only once. The chain uses TRBV28 and TRBJ2-7; weak D call: TRBD2 (7 bases). CDR1 and CDR2 from the germline V gene are MDHEN and SYDVKM. This CDR3 contains 14 residues. Trimming pared 3 bases from V and 3 bases from J, leaving 12 bases between. The CDR3 region is CASSFRGGYYEQYF. DNA of the CDR3: TGTGCCAGCAGTTTCCGCGGGGGCTACTACGAGCAGTACTTC.

In this sample, this clonotype turned up many times. The chain recombines TRBV18 with TRBJ1-2; D is unresolved. Trimming removed 3 bases at V and 6 bases at J, with 17 bases between. The CDR3 runs to 15 residues. Germline V lookup: CDR1 KGHSH, CDR2 LQKENI. In DNA, the CDR3 is TGTGCCAGCTCACCTGTACCGGGATCAAGGGATGGCTACACCTTC. It encodes CASSPVPGSRDGYTF.

This clonotype came up many times. The J gene is TRBJ2-1, the V gene TRBV28, with 10 positions matching TRBD2. CDR3 length equals 16 residues. V was pared by 3 bases and J by 7 bases, with 9 bases of the junction left unmatched. Germline CDR1 MDHEN, CDR2 SYDVKM. The CDR3 is CASSLWVGAGGNEQFF. The CDR3 DNA reads TGTGCCAGCAGTTTGTGGGTCGGAGCGGGAGGGAATGAGCAGTTCTTC.

This clonotype occurred many times. The chain is built from TRBV5-8 and TRBJ1-1; tentative D call: TRBD1 (6 bases). This CDR3 is built from 13 residues. Germline V gives CDR1 SGHTS, CDR2 YDEGEE. Trimming left V 5 bases short and J 2 bases short, with 10 bases between. CDR3 amino acids: CASRNRVNTEAFF. As DNA, the CDR3 is TGTGCCAGCAGGAACAGGGTAAACACTGAAGCTTTCTTT. The full variable domain, completed using reference TRBV5-8 and TRBJ1-1, is EAGVTQSPTHLIKTRGQQATLRCSPISGHTSVYWYQQALGLGLQFLLWYDEGEERNRGNFPPRFSGRQFPNYSSELNVNALELEDSALYLCASRNRVNTEAFFGQGTRLTVV.

The table lists this clonotype with many counts. CDR3 DNA sequence: TGTGCCAGCAGAACCGGGTACACTGAAGCTTTCTTT. Translating gives CASRTGYTEAFF. The V gene is TRBV12-3 or TRBV12-4, the J gene TRBJ1-1; D not resolved. The CDR3 covers 12 residues. Trimming pared 6 bases from V and 3 bases from J, leaving 8 bases between.

This clonotype appeared a few times. The rearrangement uses TRBV2 and TRBJ2-7, with 8 bases aligning to TRBD2. The CDR3 totals 13 residues. After removal of 7 bases from V and 5 bases from J, the junction contained 7 bases not matched to a gene. Germline values: CDR1 SNHLY, CDR2 FYNNEI. In nucleotides, the CDR3 is TGTGCCAGCAAGCGGGAGACGGGCAACGAGCAGTACTTC. Protein product: CASKRETGNEQYF.

This clonotype came up a few times. The chain combines TRBV5-6 with TRBJ2-2; 7 nucleotides agree with TRBD2. Germline CDR1 and CDR2: SGHDT and YYEEEE. V lost 0 bases, J lost 4 bases, and 21 bases stayed unmatched. There are 21 residues in the CDR3. The CDR3, as DNA: TGTGCCAGCAGCTTGGGGTTTAGGCTAGCGGAACCCTCTGACCGCACCGGGGAGCTGTTTTTT. Translation: CASSLGFRLAEPSDRTGELFF.

This chain joins TRBV27 and TRBJ2-1, with a possible D match to TRBD1 (6 bases). CDR3 length: 15 amino acids. V gave up 2 bases and J gave up 8 bases, with 16 bases separating them. Germline V gene sequence: CDR1 MNHEY, CDR2 SMNVEV (reference sequence). CDR3 nucleotides: TGTGCCAGCAGTTTAAGTCCCAGGGGAAACGATGAGCAGTTCTTC. Residues: CASSLSPRGNDEQFF.